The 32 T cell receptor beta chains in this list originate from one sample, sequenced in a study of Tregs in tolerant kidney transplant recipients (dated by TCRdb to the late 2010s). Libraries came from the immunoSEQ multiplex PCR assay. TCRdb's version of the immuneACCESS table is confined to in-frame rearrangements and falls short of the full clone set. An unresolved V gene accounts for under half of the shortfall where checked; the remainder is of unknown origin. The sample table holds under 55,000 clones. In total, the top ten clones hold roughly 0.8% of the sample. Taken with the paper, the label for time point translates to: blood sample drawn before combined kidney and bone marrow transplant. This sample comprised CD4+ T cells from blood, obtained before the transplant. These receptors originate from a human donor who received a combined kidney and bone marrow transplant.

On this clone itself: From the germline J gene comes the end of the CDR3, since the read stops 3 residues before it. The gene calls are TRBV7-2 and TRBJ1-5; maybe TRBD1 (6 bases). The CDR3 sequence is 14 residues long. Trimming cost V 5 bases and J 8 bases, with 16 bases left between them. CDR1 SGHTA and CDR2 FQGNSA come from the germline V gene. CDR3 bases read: TGTGCCAGCAGCAAAGGGGGTGGGGGTGAGCCC. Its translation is CASSKGGGGEP. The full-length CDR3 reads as CASSKGGGGEPQHF.

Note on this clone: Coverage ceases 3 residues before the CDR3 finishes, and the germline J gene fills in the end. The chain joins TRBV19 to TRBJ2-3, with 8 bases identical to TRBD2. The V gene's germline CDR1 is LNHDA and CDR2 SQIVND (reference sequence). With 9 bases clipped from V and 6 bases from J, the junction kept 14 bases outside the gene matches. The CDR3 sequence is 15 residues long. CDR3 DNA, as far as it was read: TGTGCCAGCCCTTTACCGGGACTAGAGAGGGATACG. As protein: CASPLPGLERDT. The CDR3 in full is CASPLPGLERDTQYF.

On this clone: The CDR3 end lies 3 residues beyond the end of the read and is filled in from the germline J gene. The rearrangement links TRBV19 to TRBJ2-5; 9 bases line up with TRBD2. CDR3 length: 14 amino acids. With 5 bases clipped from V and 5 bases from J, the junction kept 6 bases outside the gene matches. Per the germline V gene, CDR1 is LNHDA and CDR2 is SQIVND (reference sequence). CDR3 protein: CASSRILAGETQYF. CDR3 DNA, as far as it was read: TGTGCCAGTAGTCGTATCCTAGCGGGGGAGACC.

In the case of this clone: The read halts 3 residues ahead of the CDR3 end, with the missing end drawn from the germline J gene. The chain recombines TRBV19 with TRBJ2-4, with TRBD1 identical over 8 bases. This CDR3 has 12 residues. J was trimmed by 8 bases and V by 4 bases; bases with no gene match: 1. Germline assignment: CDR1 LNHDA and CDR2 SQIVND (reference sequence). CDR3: CASSTQGDIQYF. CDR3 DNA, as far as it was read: TGTGCCAGTAGTACACAGGGGGACATT. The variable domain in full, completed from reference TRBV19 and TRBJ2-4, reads DGGITQSPKYLFRKEGQNVTLSCEQNLNHDAMYWYRQDPGQGLRLIYYSQIVNDFQKGDIAEGYSVSREKKESFPLTVTSAQKNPTAFYLCASSTQGDIQYFGAGTRLSVL.

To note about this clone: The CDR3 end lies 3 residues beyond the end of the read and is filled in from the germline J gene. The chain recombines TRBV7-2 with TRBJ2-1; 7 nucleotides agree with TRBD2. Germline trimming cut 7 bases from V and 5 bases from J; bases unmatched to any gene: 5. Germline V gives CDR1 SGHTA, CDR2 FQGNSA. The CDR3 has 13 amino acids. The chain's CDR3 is CASTRTRNNEQFF. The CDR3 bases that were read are TGTGCCAGCACCCGGACTAGGAACAATGAG.

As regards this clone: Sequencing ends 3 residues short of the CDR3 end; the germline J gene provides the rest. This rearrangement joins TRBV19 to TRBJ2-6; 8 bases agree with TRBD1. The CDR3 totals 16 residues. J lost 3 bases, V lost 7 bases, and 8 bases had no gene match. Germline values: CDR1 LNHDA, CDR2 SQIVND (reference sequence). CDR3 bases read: TGTGCCAGTACCCCGGACAGGGTCGGTGGGGCCAACGTC. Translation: CASTPDRVGGANV. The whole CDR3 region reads CASTPDRVGGANVLTF. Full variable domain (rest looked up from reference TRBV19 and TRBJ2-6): DGGITQSPKYLFRKEGQNVTLSCEQNLNHDAMYWYRQDPGQGLRLIYYSQIVNDFQKGDIAEGYSVSREKKESFPLTVTSAQKNPTAFYLCASTPDRVGGANVLTFGAGSRLTVL.

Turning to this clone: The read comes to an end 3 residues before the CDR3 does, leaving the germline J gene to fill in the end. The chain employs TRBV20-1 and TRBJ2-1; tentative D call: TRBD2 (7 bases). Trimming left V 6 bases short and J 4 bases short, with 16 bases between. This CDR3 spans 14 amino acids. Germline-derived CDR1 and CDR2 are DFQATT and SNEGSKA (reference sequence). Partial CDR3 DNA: TGCAGTGCACCCCTCGGGGGGCGATACAATGAG. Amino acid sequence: CSAPLGGRYNE. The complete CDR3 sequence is CSAPLGGRYNEQFF.

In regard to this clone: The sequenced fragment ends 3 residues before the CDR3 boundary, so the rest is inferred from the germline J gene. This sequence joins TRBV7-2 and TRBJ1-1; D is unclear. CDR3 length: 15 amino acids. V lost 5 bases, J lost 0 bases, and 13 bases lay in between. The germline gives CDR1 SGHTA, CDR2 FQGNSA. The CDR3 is CASSIYSKMNTEAFF. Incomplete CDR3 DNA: TGTGCCAGCAGCATTTACAGTAAAATGAACACTGAA.

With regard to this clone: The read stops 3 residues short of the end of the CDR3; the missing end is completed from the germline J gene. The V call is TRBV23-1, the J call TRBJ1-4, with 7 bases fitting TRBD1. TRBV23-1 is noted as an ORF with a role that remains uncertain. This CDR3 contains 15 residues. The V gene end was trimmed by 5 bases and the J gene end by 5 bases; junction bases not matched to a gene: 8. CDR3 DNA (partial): TGCGCCAGCAGTTCCTGGGCAGGGGGGAATGAAAAA. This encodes CASSSWAGGNEK. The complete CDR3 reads CASSSWAGGNEKLFF.

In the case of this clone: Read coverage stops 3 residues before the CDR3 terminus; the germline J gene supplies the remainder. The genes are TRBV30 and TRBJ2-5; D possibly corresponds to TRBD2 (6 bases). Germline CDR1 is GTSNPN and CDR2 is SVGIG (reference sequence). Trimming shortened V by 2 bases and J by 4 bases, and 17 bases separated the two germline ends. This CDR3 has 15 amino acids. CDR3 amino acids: CAWSIPGLSRETQYF. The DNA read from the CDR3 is TGTGCCTGGAGTATCCCGGGACTCTCCCGAGAGACC.

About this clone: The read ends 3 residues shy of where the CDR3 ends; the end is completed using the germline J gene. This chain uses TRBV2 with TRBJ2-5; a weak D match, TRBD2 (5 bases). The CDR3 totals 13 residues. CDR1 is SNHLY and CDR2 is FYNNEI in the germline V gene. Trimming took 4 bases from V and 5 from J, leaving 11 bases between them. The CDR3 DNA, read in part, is TGTGCCAGCAGTGGAGGGCGAGGGGAGACC. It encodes CASSGGRGET. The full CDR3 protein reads CASSGGRGETQYF.

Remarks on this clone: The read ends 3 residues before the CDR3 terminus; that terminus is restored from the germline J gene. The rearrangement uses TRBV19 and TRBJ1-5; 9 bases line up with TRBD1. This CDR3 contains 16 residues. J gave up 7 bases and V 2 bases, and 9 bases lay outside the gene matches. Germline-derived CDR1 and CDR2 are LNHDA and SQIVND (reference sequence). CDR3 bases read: TGTGCCAGTAGTATAAGGAGCACAGGGGGCGGGCAGCCC. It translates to CASSIRSTGGGQP. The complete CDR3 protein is CASSIRSTGGGQPQHF.

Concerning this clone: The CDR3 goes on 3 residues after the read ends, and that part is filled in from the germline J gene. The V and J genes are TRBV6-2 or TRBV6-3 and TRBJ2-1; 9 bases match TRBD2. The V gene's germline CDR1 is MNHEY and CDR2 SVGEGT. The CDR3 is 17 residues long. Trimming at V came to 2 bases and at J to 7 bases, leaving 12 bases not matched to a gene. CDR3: CASSYASLAGFYNEQFF. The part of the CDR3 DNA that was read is TGTGCCAGCAGTTACGCATCACTAGCGGGCTTCTATAATGAG.

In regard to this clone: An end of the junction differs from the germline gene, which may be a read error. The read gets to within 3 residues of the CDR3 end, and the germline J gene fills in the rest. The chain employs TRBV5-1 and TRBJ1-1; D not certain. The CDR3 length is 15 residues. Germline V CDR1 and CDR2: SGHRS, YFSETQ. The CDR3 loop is CASGLEAGGRTEAFF. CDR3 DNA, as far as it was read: TGCGCCAGCGGCTTGGAGGCAGGCGGGAGGACTGAA. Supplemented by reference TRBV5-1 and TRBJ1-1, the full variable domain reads KAGVTQTPRYLIKTRGQQVTLSCSPISGHRSVSWYQQTPGQGLQFLFEYFSETQRNKGNFPGRFSGRQFSNSRSEMNVSTLELGDSALYLCASGLEAGGRTEAFFGQGTRLTVV.

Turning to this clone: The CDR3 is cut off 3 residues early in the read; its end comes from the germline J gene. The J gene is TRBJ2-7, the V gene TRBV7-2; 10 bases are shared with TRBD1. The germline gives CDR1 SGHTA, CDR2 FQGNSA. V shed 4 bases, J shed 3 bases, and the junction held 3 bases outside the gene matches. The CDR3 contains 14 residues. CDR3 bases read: TGTGCCAGCAGCTCCCGGACAGGGGGCTACGAG. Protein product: CASSSRTGGYE. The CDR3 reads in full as CASSSRTGGYEQYF.

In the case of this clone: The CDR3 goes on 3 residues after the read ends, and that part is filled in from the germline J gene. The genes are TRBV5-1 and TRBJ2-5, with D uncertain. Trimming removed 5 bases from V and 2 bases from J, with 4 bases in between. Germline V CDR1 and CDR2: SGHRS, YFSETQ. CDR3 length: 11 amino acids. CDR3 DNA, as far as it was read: TGCGCCAGCAGGCGTCAAGAGACC. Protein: CASRRQET. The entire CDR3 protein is CASRRQETQYF.

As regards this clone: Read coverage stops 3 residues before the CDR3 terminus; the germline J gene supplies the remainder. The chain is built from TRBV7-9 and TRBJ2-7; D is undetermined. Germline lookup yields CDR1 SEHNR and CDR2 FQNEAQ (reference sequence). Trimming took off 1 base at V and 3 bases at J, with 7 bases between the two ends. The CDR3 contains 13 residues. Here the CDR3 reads CASSLEARYEQYF. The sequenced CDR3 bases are TGTGCCAGCAGCTTAGAGGCTCGCTACGAG.

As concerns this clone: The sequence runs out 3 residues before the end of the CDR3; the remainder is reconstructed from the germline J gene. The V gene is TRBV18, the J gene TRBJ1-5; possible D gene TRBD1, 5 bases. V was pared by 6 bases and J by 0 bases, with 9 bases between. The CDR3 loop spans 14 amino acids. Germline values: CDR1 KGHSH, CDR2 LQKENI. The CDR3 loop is CASSMTDSNQPQHF. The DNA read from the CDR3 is TGTGCCAGCTCCATGACAGATAGCAATCAGCCC.

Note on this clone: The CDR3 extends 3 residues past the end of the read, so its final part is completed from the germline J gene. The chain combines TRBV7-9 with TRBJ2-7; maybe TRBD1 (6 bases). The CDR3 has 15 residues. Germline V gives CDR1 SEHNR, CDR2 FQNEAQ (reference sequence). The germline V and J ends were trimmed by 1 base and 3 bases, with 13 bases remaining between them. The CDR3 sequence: CASSLEGRGRYEQYF. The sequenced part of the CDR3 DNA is TGTGCCAGCAGCTTAGAAGGCAGGGGACGCTACGAG.

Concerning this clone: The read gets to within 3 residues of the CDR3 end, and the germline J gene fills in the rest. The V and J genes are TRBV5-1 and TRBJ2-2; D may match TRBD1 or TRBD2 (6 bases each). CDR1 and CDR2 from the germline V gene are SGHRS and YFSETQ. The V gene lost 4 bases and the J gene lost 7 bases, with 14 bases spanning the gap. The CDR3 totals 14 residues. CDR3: CASSGGQGLGELFF. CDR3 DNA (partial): TGCGCCAGCAGCGGAGGGCAGGGGCTCGGGGAG.

CDR3 sequence reads: CASSFSGQGDYEQYF. The sequenced CDR3 bases are TGTGCCAGCAGCTTTTCGGGACAGGGAGACTACGAG. V usage is TRBV7-2 and J usage is TRBJ2-7, with TRBD1 matching over 9 bases. The sequence runs out 3 residues before the end of the CDR3; the remainder is reconstructed from the germline J gene. V trimming: 3 bases; J trimming: 3 bases; junction bases outside the gene matches: 6. This CDR3 is 15 amino acids long. From germline, CDR1 is SGHTA and CDR2 FQGNSA.

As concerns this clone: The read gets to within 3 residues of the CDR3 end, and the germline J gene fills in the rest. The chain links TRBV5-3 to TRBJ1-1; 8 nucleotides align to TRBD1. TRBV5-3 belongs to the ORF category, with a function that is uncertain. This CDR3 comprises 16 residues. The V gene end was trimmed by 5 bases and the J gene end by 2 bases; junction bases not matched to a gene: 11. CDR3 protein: CARRPDRVGPNTEAFF. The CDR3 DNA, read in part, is TGTGCCAGAAGACCGGACAGGGTGGGACCCAACACTGAA.

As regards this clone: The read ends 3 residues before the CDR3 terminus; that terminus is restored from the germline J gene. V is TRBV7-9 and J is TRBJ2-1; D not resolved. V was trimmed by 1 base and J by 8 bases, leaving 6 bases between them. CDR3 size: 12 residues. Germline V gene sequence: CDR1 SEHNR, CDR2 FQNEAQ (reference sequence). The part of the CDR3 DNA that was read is TGTGCCAGCAGCTTAGAGGGCTATGAG. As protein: CASSLEGYE. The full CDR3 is CASSLEGYEQFF.

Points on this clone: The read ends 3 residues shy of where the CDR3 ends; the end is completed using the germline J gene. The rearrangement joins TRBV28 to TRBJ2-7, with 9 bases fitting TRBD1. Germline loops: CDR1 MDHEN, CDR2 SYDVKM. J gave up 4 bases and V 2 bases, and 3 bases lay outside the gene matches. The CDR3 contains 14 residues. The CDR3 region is CASSLTGQGYEQYF. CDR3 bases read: TGTGCCAGCAGTTTAACGGGACAGGGATACGAG.

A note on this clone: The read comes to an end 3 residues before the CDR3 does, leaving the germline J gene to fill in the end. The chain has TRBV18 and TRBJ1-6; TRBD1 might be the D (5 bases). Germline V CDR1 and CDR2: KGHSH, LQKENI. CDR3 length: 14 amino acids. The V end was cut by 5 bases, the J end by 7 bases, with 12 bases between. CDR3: CASSKDRSNSPLHF. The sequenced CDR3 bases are TGTGCCAGCTCAAAAGACAGAAGCAATTCACCC. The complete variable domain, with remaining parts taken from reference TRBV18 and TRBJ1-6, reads NAGVMQNPRHLVRRRGQEARLRCSPMKGHSHVYWYRQLPEEGLKFMVYLQKENIIDESGMPKERFSAEFPKEGPSILRIQQVVRGDSAAYFCASSKDRSNSPLHFGNGTRLTVT.

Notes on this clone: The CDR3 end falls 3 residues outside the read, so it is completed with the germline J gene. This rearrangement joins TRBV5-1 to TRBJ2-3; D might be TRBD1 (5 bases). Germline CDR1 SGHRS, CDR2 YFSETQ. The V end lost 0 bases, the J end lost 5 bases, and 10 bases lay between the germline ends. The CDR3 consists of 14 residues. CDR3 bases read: TGCGCCAGCAGCTTGGGGCAGGGAAGAGATACG. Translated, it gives CASSLGQGRDT. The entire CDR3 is CASSLGQGRDTQYF. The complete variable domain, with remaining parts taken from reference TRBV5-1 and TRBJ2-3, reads KAGVTQTPRYLIKTRGQQVTLSCSPISGHRSVSWYQQTPGQGLQFLFEYFSETQRNKGNFPGRFSGRQFSNSRSEMNVSTLELGDSALYLCASSLGQGRDTQYFGPGTRLTVL.

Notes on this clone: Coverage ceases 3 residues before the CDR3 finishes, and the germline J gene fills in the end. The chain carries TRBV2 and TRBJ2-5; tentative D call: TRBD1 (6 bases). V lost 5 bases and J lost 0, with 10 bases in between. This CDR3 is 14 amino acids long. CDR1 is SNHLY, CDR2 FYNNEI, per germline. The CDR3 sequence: CASSRDRNQETQYF. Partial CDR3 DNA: TGTGCCAGCAGTCGCGACAGGAACCAAGAGACC.

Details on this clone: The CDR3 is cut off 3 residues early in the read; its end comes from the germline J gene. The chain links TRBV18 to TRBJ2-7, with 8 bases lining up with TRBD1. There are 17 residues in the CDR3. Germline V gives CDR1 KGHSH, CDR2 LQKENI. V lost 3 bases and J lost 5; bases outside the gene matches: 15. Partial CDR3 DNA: TGTGCCAGCTCACCCAAAACATTAGGACAGGGCCCCAACGAG. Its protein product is CASSPKTLGQGPNE. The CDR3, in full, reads CASSPKTLGQGPNEQYF.

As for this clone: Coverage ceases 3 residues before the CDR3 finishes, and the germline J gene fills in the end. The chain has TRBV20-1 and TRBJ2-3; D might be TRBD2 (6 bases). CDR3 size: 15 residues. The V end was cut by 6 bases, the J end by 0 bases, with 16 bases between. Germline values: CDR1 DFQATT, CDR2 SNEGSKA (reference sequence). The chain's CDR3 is CSANLRGASTDTQYF. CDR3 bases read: TGCAGTGCGAATTTGCGCGGGGCTAGCACAGATACG.

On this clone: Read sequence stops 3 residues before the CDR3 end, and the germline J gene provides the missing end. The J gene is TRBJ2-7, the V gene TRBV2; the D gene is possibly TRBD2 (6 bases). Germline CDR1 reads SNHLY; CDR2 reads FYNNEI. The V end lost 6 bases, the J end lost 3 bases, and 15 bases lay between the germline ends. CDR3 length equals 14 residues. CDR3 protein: CASRGGEGSYEQYF. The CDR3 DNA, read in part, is TGTGCCAGCAGGGGGGGAGAGGGAAGCTACGAG. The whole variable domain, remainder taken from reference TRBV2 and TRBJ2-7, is EPEVTQTPSHQVTQMGQEVILRCVPISNHLYFYWYRQILGQKVEFLVSFYNNEISEKSEIFDDQFSVERPDGSNFTLKIRSTKLEDSAMYFCASRGGEGSYEQYFGPGTRLTVT.

The CDR3 loop is CASRAGAWTGRSGYTF. The part of the CDR3 DNA that was read is TGTGCCAGCAGGGCCGGAGCGTGGACAGGGAGGTCAGGC. The chain carries TRBV2 and TRBJ1-2; the match to TRBD1 covers 8 bases. Coverage ceases 3 residues before the CDR3 finishes, and the germline J gene fills in the end. Germline assignment: CDR1 SNHLY and CDR2 FYNNEI. The CDR3 length is 16 residues. The whole variable domain, filled in from reference TRBV2 and TRBJ1-2, reads EPEVTQTPSHQVTQMGQEVILRCVPISNHLYFYWYRQILGQKVEFLVSFYNNEISEKSEIFDDQFSVERPDGSNFTLKIRSTKLEDSAMYFCASRAGAWTGRSGYTFGSGTRLTVV.

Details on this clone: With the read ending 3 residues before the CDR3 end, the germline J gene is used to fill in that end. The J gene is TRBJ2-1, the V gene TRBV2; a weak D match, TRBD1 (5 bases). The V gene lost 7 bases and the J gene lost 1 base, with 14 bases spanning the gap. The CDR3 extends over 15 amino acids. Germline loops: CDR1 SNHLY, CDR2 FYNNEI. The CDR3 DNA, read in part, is TGTGCCAGCACTCCCCTAGGGGCATCCTACAATGAG. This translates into CASTPLGASYNE. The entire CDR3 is CASTPLGASYNEQFF.